Detailed here is one T cell receptor beta chain. Its antigen has not been determined. Per-base qualities were not stored, and no clone one base away is much larger. The data were obtained in a study of metastatic and nonmetastatic thyroid tumors (dated by TCRdb to 2019 to 2021). The study in broad terms: The researchers compared repertoires between peripheral blood samples and tumor or nodule tissue samples from patients with malignant or benign thyroid disease. The investigation overall reported the following: In both blood and tumor samples, TCR beta diversity was reported to be significantly higher in malignant tumors than in benign nodules.

Per the germline V gene (reference sequence), LGHDT is the CDR1 and YNNKEL is the CDR2. Cut back by 1 base and 5 bases, the V and J ends lie 8 bases apart. Reading from cysteine to phenylalanine, the CDR3 counts 13 amino acids. Of the read, only the CDR3 DNA is kept; its 39 bases are in frame from base 1. No treatment had been received by any patient before thyroid surgery. The study retrospectively analysed patient clinical samples collected from about 2012 to 2019 using T-cell receptor beta sequencing. Receptor libraries were prepared by PCR. The sequencing machine was an Illumina HiSeq 4000. High-throughput sequencing was used to profile the TCR beta-chain CDR3 region of every patient. Per the original workflow: A classifier to discriminate distant-metastatic papillary thyroid cancer patients was built from CDR3 differences across clinicopathological groups. The Shannon index was used to assess repertoire diversity, and the Morisita-Horn index was used to assess tumor-blood repertoire similarity. The public sequencing data were trimmed at Q25 with fastp and processed into clonotypes with MiXCR by TCRdb, which kept only in-frame beta chains. The V and J calls come from TCRdb's annotation, not from the publication. A total of 30,000 to 45,000 clones appear in this sample, around 43% of them only once. Clones ranked in the top ten supply about 24% of the sample.

The chain is encoded by TRBV3-1 joined to TRBJ1-1; the D gene is unclear. This receptor was obtained from a male donor with papillary thyroid cancer or a benign thyroid nodule (not recorded which). Some clones in this sample may be carry-over from other donors' samples. The sequenced sample consisted of tumor tissue. The base sequence is TGTGCCAGCAGCCAAGGGGTCGGTACTGAAGCTTTCTTT. It encodes CASSQGVGTEAFF.